The following is a T cell receptor (beta chain) sequence with its context. The sample comes from a study of blood T cell repertoires in COVID-19. The overall study: Researchers got acute and convalescent COVID-19 samples from the United States, Italy and Spain. From T cells, B-cell-depleted T cells, or PBMCs came the material, which was cDNA or gDNA.

V was shortened by 6 bases and J by 8 bases, with 7 bases between the two germline ends. The CDR3 extends over 11 amino acids. CDR1 is MNHEY, CDR2 SVGAGI, per germline. Source study methods: Amplification with reference gene primers provided the estimates of nucleated cell counts. Repertoires were generated with immunoSEQ multiplex PCR, while TCRdb's copy carries only in-frame clones and drops some. V, J and clone size are those of that table, while D and trimming were read from the DNA. Found here are more than 150,000 clones, around 80% of them singletons; the top ten hold 2.8%. The TCR sequence derives from a woman older than 75 with active or convalescent COVID-19. Material: peripheral blood. The chain carries TRBV6-5 and TRBJ1-4; weak D call: TRBD1 (5 bases). This CDR3 is CASSREEKLFF. The DNA of the CDR3 is TGTGCCAGCAGCAGGGAAGAAAAACTGTTTTTT.